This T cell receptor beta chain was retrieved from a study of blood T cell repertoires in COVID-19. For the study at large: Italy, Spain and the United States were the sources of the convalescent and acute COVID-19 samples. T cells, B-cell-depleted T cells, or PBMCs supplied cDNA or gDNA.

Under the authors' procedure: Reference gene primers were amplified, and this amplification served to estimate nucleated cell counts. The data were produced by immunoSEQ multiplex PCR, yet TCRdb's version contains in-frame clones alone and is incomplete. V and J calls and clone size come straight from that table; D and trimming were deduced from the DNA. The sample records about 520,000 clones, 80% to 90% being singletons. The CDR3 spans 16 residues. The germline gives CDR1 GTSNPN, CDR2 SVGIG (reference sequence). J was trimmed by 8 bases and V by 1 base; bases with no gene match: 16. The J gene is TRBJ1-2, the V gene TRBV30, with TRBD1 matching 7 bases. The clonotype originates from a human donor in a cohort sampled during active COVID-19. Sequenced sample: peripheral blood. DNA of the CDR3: TGTGCCTGGAGTGATATGTCCCCAGGAGGGGGCGGCGGCTACACCTTC. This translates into CAWSDMSPGGGGGYTF.